The 22 T cell receptor beta chains below were found in one sample sequenced in a study of OX40 agonist ivuxolimab in advanced cancers. Clones were read by immunoSEQ multiplex PCR, and TCRdb kept only the in-frame ones, dropping some. The sample lists tens of thousands of clones, roughly nine tenths occurring once. This material consisted of CD4+ or CD8+ T cells sorted from blood, taken in a trial of the OX40 agonist ivuxolimab. These receptors came from an adult with an advanced solid tumor such as melanoma, head and neck, liver or kidney cancer.

V gene TRBV28 combines with J gene TRBJ1-2; 12 bases are shared with TRBD1. Germline V gene data show CDR1 as MDHEN and CDR2 as SYDVKM. The CDR3 spans 15 residues. The V gene end was trimmed by 5 bases and the J gene end by 6 bases; junction bases not matched to a gene: 7. The chain's CDR3 is CASSRGTGGRNGYTF. CDR3 coding DNA: TGTGCCAGCAGTAGGGGGACAGGGGGCAGGAATGGCTACACCTTC.

This clone turned up a few times. The chain recombines TRBV28 with TRBJ2-2, with a tentative D call TRBD2 (6 bases). Deletions cut 2 bases from V and 0 bases from J, with 10 bases between. Germline V gene lookup returns CDR1 MDHEN and CDR2 SYDVKM. CDR3 length equals 16 residues. In DNA form, the CDR3 reads TGTGCCAGCAGTTTAAGGAGGGTTACGAACACCGGGGAGCTGTTTTTT. It encodes CASSLRRVTNTGELFF.

This chain joins TRBV7-8 and TRBJ1-2, with D tentatively TRBD1 (6 bases). Trimming removed 0 bases from V and 2 bases from J, with 16 bases in between. Germline values: CDR1 SGHVS, CDR2 FQNEAQ. CDR3 length: 17 residues. CDR3 amino acids: CASSLAGARGRNYGYTF. CDR3 nucleotides: TGTGCCAGCAGCTTAGCGGGGGCCAGGGGAAGAAACTATGGCTACACCTTC.

This clone appeared a single time. The CDR3 DNA reads as TGCGCCAGCAGCTTGGGCCTCGGGACCAGGCGGGAGGGTTACAATGAGCAGTTCTTC. This translates into CASSLGLGTRREGYNEQFF. The V call is TRBV5-1, the J call TRBJ2-1; 9 bases map to TRBD2. V lost 0 bases and J lost 4; bases outside the gene matches: 14. The CDR3 length is 19 residues. Per the germline V gene, CDR1 is SGHRS and CDR2 is YFSETQ.

The table lists this clone with a count of one. V usage is TRBV27 and J usage is TRBJ1-2; 10 bases align to TRBD1. In germline, CDR1 is MNHEY, CDR2 SMNVEV (reference sequence). The CDR3 contains 22 residues. Germline trimming cut 8 bases from V and 6 bases from J; bases unmatched to any gene: 33. CDR3 in DNA: TGTGCCAGCCTGCTCTATCCTCCTCTTCGGGGACAGGGGTCCTCCTGGGGGAATGGCTACACCTTC. Protein: CASLLYPPLRGQGSSWGNGYTF.

The rearrangement joins TRBV19 to TRBJ1-1; 10 nucleotides match TRBD1. Unmatched junction bases numbered 10, after V lost 5 bases and J lost 1 base. Germline V gene data show CDR1 as LNHDA and CDR2 as SQIVND (reference sequence). The CDR3 is 17 amino acids. The CDR3 coding sequence is TGTGCCAGTAGTTTCCCCCGGACAGGGGGAGGGAACACTGAAGCTTTCTTT. Its protein product is CASSFPRTGGGNTEAFF. The variable domain in full, completed from reference TRBV19 and TRBJ1-1, reads DGGITQSPKYLFRKEGQNVTLSCEQNLNHDAMYWYRQDPGQGLRLIYYSQIVNDFQKGDIAEGYSVSREKKESFPLTVTSAQKNPTAFYLCASSFPRTGGGNTEAFFGQGTRLTVV.

The rearrangement links TRBV18 to TRBJ2-2, with no clear D. This CDR3 has 12 residues. Looked up from germline, CDR1 is KGHSH and CDR2 is LQKENI. The germline V and J ends were trimmed by 2 bases and 4 bases, with 2 bases remaining between them. The CDR3 region is CASSPFTGELFF. The CDR3, as DNA: TGTGCCAGCTCACCATTCACCGGGGAGCTGTTTTTT.

This clone appeared once. This chain joins TRBV6-5 and TRBJ2-7; no reliable D call. Trimming took 6 bases from V and 4 from J, leaving 16 bases between them. The CDR3 loop spans 14 amino acids. Per the germline V gene, CDR1 is MNHEY and CDR2 is SVGAGI. For the CDR3, the DNA is TGTGCCAGCAGCCGTGACGCAACTACATACGAGCAGTACTTC. Its translation is CASSRDATTYEQYF.

The chain carries TRBV7-3 and TRBJ2-1, with 9 nucleotides matching TRBD2. J gave up 8 bases and V 4 bases, and 12 bases lay outside the gene matches. This CDR3 has 16 amino acids. Looked up from germline, CDR1 is SGHTA and CDR2 is FQGTGA. CDR3 nucleotides: TGTGCCAGCAGCTCTATTGGGGGGACTAGCTTCGATGAGCAGTTCTTC. This translates into CASSSIGGTSFDEQFF.

The gene calls are TRBV7-9 and TRBJ1-1, with D possibly being TRBD1 (6 bases). CDR1 is SEHNR, CDR2 FQNEAQ, per germline (reference sequence). The CDR3 has 14 amino acids. V was pared by 5 bases and J by 0 bases, with 10 bases between. The CDR3 DNA follows: TGTGCCAGCAGCCGAAGGGGGATGAACACTGAAGCTTTCTTT. It specifies CASSRRGMNTEAFF.

This rearrangement joins TRBV19 to TRBJ2-1, with 14 bases that match TRBD2. V was pared by 6 bases and J by 11 bases, with 9 bases of the junction left unmatched. Germline values: CDR1 LNHDA, CDR2 SQIVND (reference sequence). The CDR3 is 15 amino acids. The CDR3 here is CASRTTGTSGSQQFF. Here the CDR3 DNA reads TGTGCCAGTAGGACAACCGGGACTAGCGGGAGTCAGCAGTTCTTC.

The chain is built from TRBV6-1 and TRBJ1-5, with D possibly matching TRBD1 (6 bases). The V gene's germline CDR1 is MNHNS and CDR2 SASEGT. The CDR3 has 13 amino acids. Between the trimmed V and J ends, which lost 10 bases and 2 bases, there was a span of 12 bases. CDR3 amino acids: CAITGYRNQPQHF. DNA of the CDR3: TGTGCCATAACAGGGTACCGCAATCAGCCCCAGCATTTT.

The CDR3: CASSSEGLTEAFF. In DNA form, the CDR3 reads TGTGCCAGCAGTTCAGAGGGGTTGACTGAAGCTTTCTTT. The genes are TRBV7-9 and TRBJ1-1; perhaps TRBD1 as D (5 bases). CDR1 and CDR2 (germline): SEHNR, FQNEAQ (reference sequence). V lost 6 bases to trimming and J lost 5 bases, with 13 bases between them. The CDR3 contains 13 residues. Variable domain in full (rest from reference TRBV7-9 and TRBJ1-1): DTGVSQNPRHKITKRGQNVTFRCDPISEHNRLYWYRQTLGQGPEFLTYFQNEAQLEKSRLLSDRFSAERPKGSFSTLEIQRTEQGDSAMYLCASSSEGLTEAFFGQGTRLTVV.

The V call is TRBV7-3, the J call TRBJ2-3, with TRBD2 as a possible D gene (6 bases). The CDR3 is 15 residues long. V lost 5 bases and J 2 bases, leaving 14 bases between the germline ends. CDR1 and CDR2 (germline): SGHTA, FQGTGA. CDR3 coding DNA: TGTGCCAGCAGCCCAGGCGGGGCCGACACAGATACGCAGTATTTT. It encodes CASSPGGADTDTQYF.

This sequence joins TRBV19 and TRBJ2-1, with 10 bases aligning to TRBD1. The CDR3 extends over 16 amino acids. The germline V gene encodes CDR1 LNHDA and CDR2 SQIVND (reference sequence). Trimming removed 7 bases from V and 7 bases from J; junction bases left unmatched: 13. The chain's CDR3 is CASIPRLGQGRNEQFF. The CDR3 nucleotides are TGTGCCAGTATCCCTCGGTTGGGACAGGGGAGGAATGAGCAGTTCTTC.

This clone was counted once. This chain's CDR3 is CASRSRTGTSTDTQHF. The CDR3 nucleotides read TGTGCCAGCAGATCCCGGACAGGGACTAGCACAGATACGCAGCATTTT. The chain couples TRBV27 to TRBJ2-3; 8 nucleotides match TRBD1. The last part of the DNA fits TRBJ1-5 better; the J call may be wrong. The CDR3 covers 16 residues. The germline V gene encodes CDR1 MNHEY and CDR2 SMNVEV (reference sequence).

The rearrangement uses TRBV6-1 and TRBJ1-2, with 7 bases identical to TRBD1. The CDR3 contains 15 residues. Germline V CDR1 and CDR2: MNHNS, SASEGT. V was pared by 7 bases and J by 6 bases, with 14 bases of the junction left unmatched. CDR3 sequence: CASNPTGNMINGYTF. DNA of the CDR3: TGTGCCAGCAACCCGACAGGGAATATGATTAATGGCTACACCTTC.

The rearrangement joins TRBV14 to TRBJ2-3; D is unclear. CDR1 and CDR2 from the germline V gene are SGHDN and FVKESK. The ends were cut back, 0 bases at V and 6 bases at J, with 10 bases in the middle. The CDR3 length is 14 residues. The CDR3 spells CASSQDPDHDTQYF. The DNA of the CDR3 is TGTGCCAGCAGCCAAGATCCGGACCACGATACGCAGTATTTT.

The chain recombines TRBV19 with TRBJ1-5, with D tentatively TRBD1 (5 bases). The CDR3 runs 15 residues. The germline CDR1 and CDR2 sequences are LNHDA and SQIVND (reference sequence). Trimming removed 10 bases from V and 4 bases from J, with 20 bases in between. The CDR3 spells CATTLRGEGNQPQHF. In DNA form, the CDR3 reads TGTGCCACCACCCTTCGGGGGGAAGGAAATCAGCCCCAGCATTTT.

The chain employs TRBV10-3 and TRBJ2-1; D unclear. Germline CDR1 reads ENHRY; CDR2 reads SYGVKD. The CDR3 covers 13 residues. Trimming removed 0 bases at V and 8 bases at J, with 8 bases between. CDR3 coding DNA: TGTGCCATCAGTGAGTCGGTTTTTCATGAGCAGTTCTTC. As protein: CAISESVFHEQFF.

This sequence joins TRBV20-1 and TRBJ2-7; D is possibly TRBD1 (7 bases). Germline V gene data show CDR1 as DFQATT and CDR2 as SNEGSKA (reference sequence). With 3 bases removed from V and 10 bases from J, the gap between germline ends came to 13 bases. The CDR3 covers 11 residues. The CDR3 reads CSARDRREQYF. The CDR3 nucleotides are TGCAGTGCTAGGGACAGGAGGGAACAGTACTTC.

This clone was found a few times. V is TRBV11-2 and J is TRBJ2-1; D unresolved. CDR3 size: 11 residues. From germline, CDR1 is SGHAT and CDR2 FQNNGV. Trimming removed 5 bases from V and 2 bases from J, with 1 base in between. CDR3 sequence: CASSPYNEQFF. The CDR3 nucleotides are TGTGCCAGCAGCCCCTACAATGAGCAGTTCTTC.